These 5 T cell receptor beta chains were all obtained from the same sample, sequenced in a study of cytomegalovirus exposure and HLA in healthy donors. The table came from immunoSEQ multiplex PCR; TCRdb's copy has only in-frame clones and leaves some out. This table holds about 98,000 clones, around 88% found once. Source material: PBMCs. All receptors come from a woman aged 30 to 39 in good health and CMV-seronegative.

This chain uses TRBV2 with TRBJ2-5; D is possibly TRBD1 (6 bases). V lost 5 bases and J 5 bases, leaving 12 bases between the germline ends. The V gene's germline CDR1 is SNHLY and CDR2 FYNNEI. CDR3 length: 13 residues. The DNA of the CDR3 is TGTGCCAGCAGTCGGAACAGGGACGAGACCCAGTACTTC. Protein product: CASSRNRDETQYF.

Many counts were recorded for this clone. Other nucleotide sequences in the sample specify the same CDR3. CDR3 region: CASSETGGYGYTF. CDR3 nucleotide sequence: TGTGCCAGCAGTGAAACAGGGGGCTATGGCTACACCTTC. The rearrangement links TRBV6-1 to TRBJ1-2; 8 nucleotides align to TRBD1. The CDR3 has 13 amino acids. From germline, CDR1 is MNHNS and CDR2 SASEGT. Losses at the gene ends were 2 bases for V and 4 bases for J; bases not matched to a gene: 0.

V and J are TRBV7-6 and TRBJ2-7; TRBD1 aligns across 7 bases. Per germline, CDR1 SGHVS and CDR2 FNYEAQ. The CDR3 contains 15 residues. V lost 2 bases and J lost 6; bases outside the gene matches: 10. Here the CDR3 DNA reads TGTGCCAGCAGCTTAAATCGGGACAGCTTTCGCGAGCAGTACTTC. Translating it yields CASSLNRDSFREQYF.

The chain couples TRBV6-5 to TRBJ1-5; D is unclear. Germline CDR1 is MNHEY and CDR2 is SVGAGI. V lost 9 bases, J lost 1 base, and 13 bases lay in between. The CDR3 sequence is 14 residues long. The CDR3 is CASSPGSSNQPQHF. The CDR3 region has the DNA TGTGCCAGTAGCCCCGGTAGCAGCAATCAGCCCCAGCATTTT.

V is TRBV5-6 and J is TRBJ1-3; 7 positions agree with TRBD1. Germline V lookup: CDR1 SGHDT, CDR2 YYEEEE. After removal of 5 bases from V and 2 bases from J, the junction contained 4 bases not matched to a gene. CDR3 length: 14 amino acids. CDR3 sequence reads: CASSLTGPGNTIYF. The CDR3 DNA sequence: TGTGCCAGCAGTTTGACAGGGCCTGGAAACACCATATATTTT.